The 9 T cell receptor beta chains in this list originate from one sample, sequenced in a study of monozygotic twins with inflammatory bowel disease. TCRdb re-analyzed the 5' RACE reads; it lists each CDR3 protein once, without DNA. In total, the table holds about 380,000 distinct CDR3 sequences. The sample taken for sequencing was blood. Receptor source: a human donor with ulcerative colitis or Crohn's disease, or a healthy co-twin of an affected twin (not recorded which).

The V and J genes are TRBV19 and TRBJ1-2; TCRdb's D call, TRBD1, is unchecked because there is no DNA. CDR1 LNHDA and CDR2 SQIVND come from the germline V gene (reference sequence). CDR3 length: 16 residues. The chain's CDR3 is CASSRTGGTSPYGYTF.

This chain's CDR3 is CASSQVTLGDYVAGTSVPFF. The rearrangement links TRBV3-1 to TRBJ2-1; TCRdb's D call of TRBD2 is untestable without DNA. CDR1 LGHDT and CDR2 YNNKEL come from the germline V gene (reference sequence). The CDR3 length is 20 residues.

This chain uses TRBV20-1 with TRBJ2-5; as DNA is missing, the TRBD1 call by TCRdb cannot be tested. Germline V CDR1 and CDR2: DFQATT, SNEGSKA (reference sequence). CDR3 size: 19 residues. The chain's CDR3 is CSARDPGQRAGSSTETQYF.

The chain employs TRBV10-3 and TRBJ2-2; TCRdb's assignment of TRBD1 cannot be checked, as there is no DNA. The CDR3 is 14 amino acids. The germline gives CDR1 ENHRY, CDR2 SYGVKD. The CDR3 loop is CAIEQGSNTGELFF.

The genes are TRBV5-1 and TRBJ2-7; the D gene TCRdb calls, TRBD2, cannot be checked with no DNA. The CDR3 totals 15 residues. Germline V gene lookup returns CDR1 SGHRS and CDR2 YFSETQ. The CDR3 protein is CASSLDGLAGYEQYF.

CDR3 sequence: CASSRPGTPYQETQYF. The gene calls are TRBV12-3 or TRBV12-4 and TRBJ2-5; TCRdb's D call, TRBD1, is unchecked because there is no DNA. The CDR3 spans 16 residues.

This rearrangement joins TRBV30 to TRBJ1-5. Germline V lookup: CDR1 GTSNPN, CDR2 SVGIG (reference sequence). The length of the CDR3 is 13 residues. CDR3 loop: CAWSVNSNQPQHF.

J is TRBJ2-1 and V is TRBV20-1; without DNA, the TCRdb call of TRBD1 cannot be checked. CDR3 length: 16 residues. The germline V gene has CDR1 DFQATT and CDR2 SNEGSKA (reference sequence). CDR3 in amino acids: CSARDAGQGDYNEQFF.

The chain has TRBV7-2 and TRBJ1-1. Per the germline V gene, CDR1 is SGHTA and CDR2 is FQGNSA. The CDR3 covers 14 residues. The CDR3 loop is CASSFRASIAEAFF.